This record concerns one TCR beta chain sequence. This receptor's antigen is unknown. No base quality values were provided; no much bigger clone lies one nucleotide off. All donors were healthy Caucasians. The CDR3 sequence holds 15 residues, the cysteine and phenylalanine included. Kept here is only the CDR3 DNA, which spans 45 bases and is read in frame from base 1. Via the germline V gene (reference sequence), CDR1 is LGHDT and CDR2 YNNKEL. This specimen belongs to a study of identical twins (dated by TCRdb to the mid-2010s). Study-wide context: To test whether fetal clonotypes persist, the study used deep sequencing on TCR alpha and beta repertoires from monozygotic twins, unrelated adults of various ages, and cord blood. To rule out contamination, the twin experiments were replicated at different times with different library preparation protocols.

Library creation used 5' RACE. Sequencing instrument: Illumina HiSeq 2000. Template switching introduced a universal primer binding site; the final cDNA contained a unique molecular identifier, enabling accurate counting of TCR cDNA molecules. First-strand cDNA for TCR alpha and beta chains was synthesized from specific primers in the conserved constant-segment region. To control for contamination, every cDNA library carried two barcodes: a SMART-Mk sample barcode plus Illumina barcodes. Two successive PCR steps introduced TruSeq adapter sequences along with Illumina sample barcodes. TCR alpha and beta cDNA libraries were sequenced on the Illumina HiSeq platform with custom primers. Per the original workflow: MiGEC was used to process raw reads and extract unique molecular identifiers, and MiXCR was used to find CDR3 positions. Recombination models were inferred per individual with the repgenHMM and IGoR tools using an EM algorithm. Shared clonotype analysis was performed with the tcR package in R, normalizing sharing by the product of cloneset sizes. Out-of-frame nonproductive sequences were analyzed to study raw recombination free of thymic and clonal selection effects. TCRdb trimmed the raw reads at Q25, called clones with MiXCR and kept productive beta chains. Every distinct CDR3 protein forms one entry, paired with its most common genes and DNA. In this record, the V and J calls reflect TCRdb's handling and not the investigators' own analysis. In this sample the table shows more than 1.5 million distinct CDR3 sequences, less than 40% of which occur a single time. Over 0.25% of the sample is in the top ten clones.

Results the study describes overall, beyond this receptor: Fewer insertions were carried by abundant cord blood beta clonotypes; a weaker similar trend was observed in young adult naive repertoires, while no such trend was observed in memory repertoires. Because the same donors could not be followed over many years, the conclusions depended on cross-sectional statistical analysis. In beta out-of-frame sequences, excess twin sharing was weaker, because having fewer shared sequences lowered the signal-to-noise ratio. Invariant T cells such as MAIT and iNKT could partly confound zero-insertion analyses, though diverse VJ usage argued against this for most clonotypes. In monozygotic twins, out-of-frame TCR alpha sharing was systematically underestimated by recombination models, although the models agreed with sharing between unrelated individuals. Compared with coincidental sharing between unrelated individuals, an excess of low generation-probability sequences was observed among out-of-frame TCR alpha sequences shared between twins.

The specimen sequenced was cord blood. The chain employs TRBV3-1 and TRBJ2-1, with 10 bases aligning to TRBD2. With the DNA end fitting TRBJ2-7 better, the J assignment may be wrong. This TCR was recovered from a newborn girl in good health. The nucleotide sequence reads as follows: TGTGCCAGCAGCCAAGGGACTAGCGGCCACAATGAGCAGTACTTC. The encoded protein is CASSQGTSGHNEQYF.